This T cell receptor beta chain originates from a study of response to subunit inactivated influenza vaccine. In TCRdb, the RT-PCR reads were re-called with MiXCR into one record per CDR3 protein. In the table there are 300,000 to 350,000 distinct CDR3 sequences, just over 20% of which are singletons. With regard to this clonotype: Its cognate antigen is unknown.

Trimming cost V 6 bases and J 6 bases; bases outside gene matches: 7. The CDR3 is 13 residues long. In germline, CDR1 is SQVTM, CDR2 ANQGSEA. The study, taken as a whole, reports: Authors suggested each seasonal influenza vaccination recruits few new T cells.

The receptor's source is a man between 50 and 70 years old who received an inactivated influenza vaccine. Sample: PBMCs from blood, taken about 20 months after vaccination. This sequence joins TRBV29-1 and TRBJ2-2, with TRBD2 matching 7 bases. CDR3 region: CSVGRALAGELFF. CDR3 in DNA: TGCAGCGTAGGGAGGGCCTTAGCCGGGGAGCTGTTTTTT.